Presented here are 25 T cell receptor beta chains from one specimen sequenced in a study of T-cell reconstitution after alpha-beta-depleted transplantation in children. Overall study findings and caveats: Newly made T cells mostly supplied T-cell counts and diversity one year after transplant.

These receptors' targets are unknown. A library of TCRbeta sequences, prepared with unique molecular identifiers, was generated. TCRdb called the PCR reads again in MiXCR, with one record for every CDR3 protein. The top ten clones hold about 9.1% of a sample with 250,000 to 300,000 distinct CDR3 sequences, approximately 7.3% of them seen once. Sequenced here: peripheral blood, sampled 360 days after TCRalphabeta/CD19-depleted stem cell transplant. The receptor source for this set is a female patient aged 2 to 10 who had a stem cell transplant for Fanconi anemia, so the T cells may come from the graft donor.

Ten or more counts support this clonotype. V and J are TRBV28 and TRBJ2-3, with 12 bases lining up with TRBD1. Trimming removed 3 bases from V and 5 bases from J; junction bases left unmatched: 6. Germline V gene lookup returns CDR1 MDHEN and CDR2 SYDVKM. The CDR3 is 16 residues long. As DNA, the CDR3 is TGTGCCAGCAGTTTTCTGGGACAGGGGGCGGGAGATACGCAGTATTTT. It yields the protein CASSFLGQGAGDTQYF. The entire variable domain, with the rest obtained from reference TRBV28 and TRBJ2-3, is as follows: DVKVTQSSRYLVKRTGEKVFLECVQDMDHENMFWYRQDPGLGLRLIYFSYDVKMKEKGDIPEGYSVSREKKERFSLILESASTNQTSMYLCASSFLGQGAGDTQYFGPGTRLTVL.

This clonotype appeared many times. The chain combines TRBV20-1 with TRBJ2-1; 8 nucleotides align to TRBD2. Germline lookup yields CDR1 DFQATT and CDR2 SNEGSKA (reference sequence). The CDR3 is 13 amino acids. Trimming cost V 3 bases and J 4 bases; bases outside gene matches: 2. CDR3 sequence (DNA): TGCAGTGCTAGCGGGGGGGCGTACAATGAGCAGTTCTTC. Encoded protein: CSASGGAYNEQFF.

In regard to this clonotype: The junction does not match germline at one end; this may be a read error. This sequence joins TRBV20-1 and TRBJ2-7; 10 nucleotides align to TRBD2. This CDR3 is 16 amino acids long. Germline CDR1 and CDR2: DFQATT and SNEGSKA (reference sequence). The CDR3 DNA follows: TGCTGTGCTAGAGCATTTAGCGGGAGGTCAATCTACGAGCAGTACTTC. Residues: CCARAFSGRSIYEQYF.

This chain uses TRBV20-1 with TRBJ2-7, with unresolved D. Germline V gene sequence: CDR1 DFQATT, CDR2 SNEGSKA (reference sequence). This CDR3 is built from 12 residues. The V and J ends lost 2 bases and 6 bases respectively, with 11 bases between them. The CDR3 spells CSARTPGPEQYV. The DNA for the CDR3 is TGCAGTGCTAGAACGCCGGGCCCCGAGCAGTACGTC.

This clonotype has a handful of counts. The chain carries TRBV4-3 and TRBJ1-6, with D tentatively TRBD1 (6 bases). The CDR3 spans 16 residues. V lost 0 bases to trimming and J lost 10 bases, with 16 bases between them. CDR1 LGHNA and CDR2 YSLEER come from the germline V gene. The CDR3 DNA reads as TGCGCCAGCAGCCAAGATCTGGGGGGGCGCGGATCACCCCTCCACTTT. Residues: CASSQDLGGRGSPLHF.

This clonotype occurred many times. CDR3 sequence: CSVGAGEWELFF. As DNA, the CDR3 is TGCAGCGTCGGAGCGGGAGAGTGGGAGCTGTTTTTT. The chain is built from TRBV29-1 and TRBJ2-2; 8 bases map to TRBD2. Trimming cost V 6 bases and J 9 bases; bases outside gene matches: 6. Germline V CDR1 and CDR2: SQVTM, ANQGSEA. The CDR3 totals 12 residues.

CDR3 nucleotides: TGCAGTGCTAGATCCCCTGGACATTCCCATCAGCCCCAGCATTTT. Translation gives CSARSPGHSHQPQHF. The V and J genes are TRBV20-1 and TRBJ1-5; possibly TRBD1 for D (5 bases). V lost 2 bases and J 5 bases, leaving 16 bases between the germline ends. Germline assignment: CDR1 DFQATT and CDR2 SNEGSKA (reference sequence). This CDR3 spans 15 amino acids.

As for this clonotype: Compared with germline, one end of the junction differs, possibly owing to a read error. This chain links TRBV6-5 with TRBJ1-5; the D is unclear. The CDR3 spans 17 residues. CDR1 MNHEY and CDR2 SVGAGI come from the germline V gene. The CDR3 loop is CASSYSSPSGPNQPKHF. The CDR3 DNA sequence: TGTGCCAGCAGTTACTCGAGCCCTTCCGGGCCTAATCAGCCCAAGCATTTT.

Points on this clonotype: A clone one base away is much larger, so this may be a read error. The chain uses TRBV6-1 and TRBJ1-2, with 7 bases identical to TRBD1. Germline CDR1 reads MNHNS; CDR2 reads SASEGT. This CDR3 is 15 amino acids long. The junction had 7 bases not matched to a gene; V was cut back by 4 bases and J by 2 bases. The CDR3 DNA is TGTGCCAGCAGTGGCTCGGGACAGTCCAACTATGGCTACACCTTC. It specifies CASSGSGQSNYGYTF.

The chain recombines TRBV6-1 with TRBJ2-3, with D perhaps TRBD2 (6 bases). Germline CDR1 and CDR2: MNHNS and SASEGT. The CDR3 loop spans 13 amino acids. The ends were cut back, 6 bases at V and 5 bases at J, with 12 bases in the middle. The CDR3 DNA follows: TGTGCCAGCAGCCGGGAGAGAGGAGATACGCAGTATTTT. Translating it yields CASSRERGDTQYF.

This clonotype was counted at least ten times. In DNA form, the CDR3 reads TGTGCCAGCAGTTCGGAGAGTCTCCCCCGGGAGACCCAGTACTTC. Translation: CASSSESLPRETQYF. This rearrangement joins TRBV12-3 or TRBV12-4 to TRBJ2-5; no reliable D call. The V end was cut by 4 bases, the J end by 5 bases, with 17 bases between. CDR3 length: 15 amino acids.

The table lists this clonotype with many counts. The V gene is TRBV20-1, the J gene TRBJ2-7; 7 nucleotides agree with TRBD1. This CDR3 region has 15 residues. Germline CDR1 and CDR2: DFQATT and SNEGSKA (reference sequence). V shed 5 bases, J shed 3 bases, and the junction held 13 bases outside the gene matches. The CDR3 DNA is TGCAGTGCTCGCGGCCGGGACAGCAGATTCTACGAGCAGTACGTC. This gives the protein CSARGRDSRFYEQYV.

This clonotype came up a few times. V gene TRBV28 combines with J gene TRBJ1-2; tentative D call: TRBD1 (5 bases). The CDR3 is 15 residues long. V dropped 5 bases and J dropped 4 bases, with 17 bases sitting between them. Germline V gene data show CDR1 as MDHEN and CDR2 as SYDVKM. This CDR3 reads CASSPRGRRTYGYTF. DNA of the CDR3: TGTGCCAGCAGTCCCCGGGGCAGGCGAACCTATGGCTACACCTTC.

In this sample, this clonotype turned up many times. The gene calls are TRBV28 and TRBJ2-1; the match to TRBD1 covers 9 bases. The length of the CDR3 is 14 residues. CDR1 and CDR2 from the germline V gene are MDHEN and SYDVKM. As DNA, the CDR3 is TGTGCTATAGTACAGGGGGCGTATAGGGATGAGCAGTTCTTC. Encoded protein: CAIVQGAYRDEQFF.

In this sample, this clonotype turned up a few times. This chain uses TRBV6-2 or TRBV6-3 with TRBJ2-5, with D perhaps matching TRBD2 (5 bases). The V gene's germline CDR1 is MNHEY and CDR2 SVGEGT. CDR3 length equals 13 residues. Between the trimmed V and J ends, which lost 4 bases and 4 bases, there was a span of 10 bases. The CDR3 DNA sequence: TGTGCCAGCAGTTCTCACGGACTAGAGACCCAGTACTTC. Its translation is CASSSHGLETQYF.

The table lists this clonotype with many counts. This chain uses TRBV24-1 with TRBJ2-1, with a possible D match to TRBD2 (6 bases). The CDR3 consists of 14 residues. V was shortened by 4 bases and J by 5 bases, with 11 bases between the two germline ends. CDR1 is KGHDR, CDR2 SFDVKD, per germline. The DNA of the CDR3 is TGTGCCACCAGTGACCCCCGCGGGAACAATGAGCAGTTCTTC. Translated: CATSDPRGNNEQFF.

This clonotype was picked up many times. The rearrangement links TRBV6-6 to TRBJ2-1; D not certain. The CDR3 is 13 amino acids. Trimming left V 6 bases short and J 0 bases short, with 6 bases between. CDR1 is MNHNY, CDR2 SVGAGI, per germline (reference sequence). The CDR3, as DNA: TGTGCCAGCAGCATGTTCTCCTACAATGAGCAGTTCTTC. Translation gives CASSMFSYNEQFF.

Many counts were recorded for this clonotype. The chain uses TRBV7-8 and TRBJ2-7; TRBD1 or TRBD2 may be the D gene (5 bases each). The CDR3 runs 14 residues. V lost 5 bases, J lost 2 bases, and 13 bases lay in between. Germline V gene lookup returns CDR1 SGHVS and CDR2 FQNEAQ. Here the CDR3 DNA reads TGTGCCAGCAGCCCGGGGCCCGCAACCTACGAGCAGTACGTC. Its translation: CASSPGPATYEQYV.

This chain links TRBV29-1 with TRBJ2-5; D may match TRBD1 or TRBD2 (5 bases each). This CDR3 is built from 15 residues. Germline CDR1 and CDR2: SQVTM and ANQGSEA. V was pared by 4 bases and J by 1 base, with 16 bases between. Written as DNA, the CDR3 is TGCAGCGTTGGGGGATGGGGGATAACCCAAGAGACCCAGTACTTC. Protein: CSVGGWGITQETQYF.

The sample holds many counts of this clonotype. The V and J genes are TRBV29-1 and TRBJ1-1; no reliable D call. This CDR3 contains 12 residues. The germline V gene has CDR1 SQVTM and CDR2 ANQGSEA. V shed 4 bases and J shed 3 bases, with 9 bases lying between them. The CDR3: CSVAEDYTEAFF. The CDR3 DNA is TGCAGCGTTGCGGAAGACTACACTGAAGCTTTCTTT.

This clonotype came up many times. The V call is TRBV20-1, the J call TRBJ1-4, with D maybe TRBD1 (6 bases). The germline CDR1 and CDR2 sequences are DFQATT and SNEGSKA (reference sequence). Trimming stripped 5 bases from V and 0 bases from J, with 10 bases between. This CDR3 comprises 14 residues. CDR3 sequence reads: CSARDTSTNEKLFF. The CDR3 DNA reads as TGCAGTGCTCGGGACACCTCAACTAATGAAAAACTGTTTTTT.

Ten or more counts support this clonotype. The rearrangement links TRBV10-3 to TRBJ1-4; no firm D call. The CDR3 length is 18 residues. The V and J ends lost 0 bases and 7 bases respectively, with 21 bases between them. The germline gives CDR1 ENHRY, CDR2 SYGVKD. The CDR3 DNA sequence: TGTGCCATCAGTGAGTCGATCGTTGGCGCGTGGCAGCCTGAAAAACTGTTTTTT. This codes for CAISESIVGAWQPEKLFF.

This clonotype was counted at least ten times. The chain combines TRBV20-1 with TRBJ2-3; D possibly corresponds to TRBD2 (6 bases). V shed 4 bases and J shed 5 bases, with 13 bases lying between them. Germline assignment: CDR1 DFQATT and CDR2 SNEGSKA (reference sequence). This CDR3 contains 13 residues. The chain's CDR3 is CSANEPGVDTQYF. In DNA form, the CDR3 reads TGCAGTGCTAACGAGCCGGGAGTAGATACGCAGTATTTT.

Ten or more counts support this clonotype. V gene TRBV12-3 or TRBV12-4 combines with J gene TRBJ1-1, with D possibly matching TRBD1 (6 bases). Trimming stripped 2 bases from V and 10 bases from J, with 14 bases between. The CDR3 covers 13 residues. The CDR3 region is CASSLKGGVGAFF. CDR3 in DNA: TGTGCCAGCAGTTTAAAGGGGGGTGTCGGAGCTTTCTTT.

This clonotype was observed many times. The V call is TRBV28, the J call TRBJ2-2, with TRBD2 matching over 10 bases. The CDR3 runs to 15 residues. The V and J ends lost 6 bases and 2 bases, in that order; junction bases with no gene match: 3. Per the germline V gene, CDR1 is MDHEN and CDR2 is SYDVKM. CDR3 in amino acids: CASSRLAGNTGELFF. DNA for the CDR3: TGTGCCAGCAGCCGACTAGCGGGCAACACCGGGGAGCTGTTTTTT.